This T cell receptor (beta chain) was captured in a study of blood T cell repertoires in COVID-19. This CDR3 is 15 amino acids long. Germline CDR1 SGHRS, CDR2 YFSETQ. Trimming pared 4 bases from V and 2 bases from J, leaving 14 bases between. Profiled with immunoSEQ multiplex PCR; TCRdb holds only in-frame clones, not every one. The sample holds some 370,000 clones, around 86% seen once. The chain carries TRBV5-1 and TRBJ2-3; perhaps TRBD1 as D (5 bases). The sequencing sample was made of PBMCs or T cells enriched from blood (not recorded which). The sequence derives from a woman between 45 and 60 years old who had recovered from COVID-19. This chain's CDR3 is CASSLTGALTDTQYF. CDR3 nucleotide sequence: TGCGCCAGCAGCCTTACAGGTGCCCTCACAGATACGCAGTATTTT.